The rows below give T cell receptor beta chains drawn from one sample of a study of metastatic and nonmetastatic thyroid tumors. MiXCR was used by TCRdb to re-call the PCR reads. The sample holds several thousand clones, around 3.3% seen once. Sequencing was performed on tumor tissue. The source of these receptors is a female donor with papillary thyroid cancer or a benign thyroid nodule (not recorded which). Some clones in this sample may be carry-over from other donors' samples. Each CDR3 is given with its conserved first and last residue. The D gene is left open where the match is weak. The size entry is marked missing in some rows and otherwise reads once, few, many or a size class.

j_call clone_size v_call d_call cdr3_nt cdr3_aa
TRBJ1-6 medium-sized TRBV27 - TGTGCCAGCAGTTTTGGGCACGGCGGTTCACCCCTCCACTTT CASSFGHGGSPLHF
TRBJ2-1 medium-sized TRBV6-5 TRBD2 TGTGCCAGCAGTTCCCAGACTAGCGGGAGGCGGAATGAGCAGTTCTTC CASSSQTSGRRNEQFF
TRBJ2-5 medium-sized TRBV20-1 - TGCAGTGCTAGAGGGGTTGGAGCGGAGACCCAGTACTTC CSARGVGAETQYF
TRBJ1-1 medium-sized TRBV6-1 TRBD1 TGTGCCAGCAGTCACAGGGGGCCGAACACTGAAGCTTTCTTT CASSHRGPNTEAFF
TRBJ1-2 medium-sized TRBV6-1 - TGTGCCAGCAGTGAAGCTGAAAGGGTCTATGGCTACACCTTC CASSEAERVYGYTF
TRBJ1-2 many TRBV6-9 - TGTGCTAACTATGGCTACACCTTC CANYGYTF
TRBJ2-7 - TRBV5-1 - TGCGCCAGCAGCTTGTCCGTGGCGGCCTACGAGCAGTACTTC CASSLSVAAYEQYF
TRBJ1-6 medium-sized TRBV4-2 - TGTGCCAGCAGCCAAGAGGCAGCTGATAATTCACCCCTCCACTTT CASSQEAADNSPLHF
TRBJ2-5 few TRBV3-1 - TGTGCCAGCAGCCAGGGTCGATGGGAGACCCAATACTTC CASSQGRWETQYF
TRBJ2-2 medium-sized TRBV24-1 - TGTGCCACCAGTGATCCCGGGACTCCAACCGGGGAGCTGTTTTTT CATSDPGTPTGELFF
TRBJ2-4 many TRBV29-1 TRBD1 TGCAGCGCCGCCGGGACAGGGGGCCTGTGGGGCATTCAGTACTTC CSAAGTGGLWGIQYF
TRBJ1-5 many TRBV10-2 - TGCGCCAGCAGACAGGCAAGCAATCAGCCCCAGCATTTT CASRQASNQPQHF